One and the same sample provided the 14 T cell receptor beta chains below, sequenced in a study of T-cell memory formation after mild COVID-19 (dated by TCRdb to about 2021). The library was obtained by 5' RACE. TCRdb lists the instrument as Illumina NovaSeq 6000. Clones were called with MiXCR by TCRdb after fastp trimmed the public reads at Q25, and only in-frame beta chains were retained. Entries are consolidated by CDR3 protein sequence, retaining the most common genes and DNA. In all, the sample holds nearly 350,000 distinct CDR3 sequences, and under 15% of those were seen once. Jointly, the top ten make up about a fifth of the sample. The sequencing sample was made of PBMCs or a T cell subset sorted from them (not recorded which). Source of these receptors: a man aged 18-30 years who had mild COVID-19 (a few samples of this study predate the infection). The sample titles of this study are shuffled in the database, so cell type and time point are left out; the donor was told from shared clones.

In its sample, this clonotype was seen a few times. V and J are TRBV20-1 and TRBJ1-5; D remains unclear. There are 14 residues in the CDR3. The germline V gene encodes CDR1 DFQATT and CDR2 SNEGSKA (reference sequence). The V end was cut by 3 bases, the J end by 2 bases, with 11 bases between. Written as DNA, the CDR3 is TGCAGTGCTAGTACACCAGCGGGCAATCAGCCCCAGCATTTT. Amino acid sequence: CSASTPAGNQPQHF.

The chain has TRBV20-1 and TRBJ2-7; 7 nucleotides match TRBD1. The junction had 8 bases not matched to a gene; V was cut back by 6 bases and J by 3 bases. The CDR3 totals 13 residues. Germline V gene sequence: CDR1 DFQATT, CDR2 SNEGSKA (reference sequence). CDR3 residues: CSATRAGGYEQYF. The CDR3 region has the DNA TGCAGTGCCACTAGGGCAGGGGGCTACGAGCAGTACTTC.

This rearrangement joins TRBV3-1 to TRBJ2-7; D possibly corresponds to TRBD2 (7 bases). V gave up 4 bases and J gave up 7 bases, with 23 bases separating them. CDR3 size: 16 residues. From germline, CDR1 is LGHDT and CDR2 YNNKEL (reference sequence). CDR3 bases: TGTGCCAGCAGCCGCTCGAGAGGGGGGGCGCAGAGAGAGCAGTACTTC. As protein: CASSRSRGGAQREQYF.

The rearrangement joins TRBV4-1 to TRBJ1-5; D perhaps matches TRBD1 (5 bases). Trimming cost V 4 bases and J 1 base, with 17 bases left between them. The CDR3 is made up of 17 amino acids. Germline loops: CDR1 MGHRA, CDR2 YSYEKL. The chain's CDR3 is CASSPDPPGVSNQPQHF. CDR3 nucleotides: TGCGCCAGCAGCCCCGACCCTCCGGGGGTGAGCAATCAGCCCCAGCATTTT.

Ten or more counts support this clonotype. V usage is TRBV12-3 or TRBV12-4 and J usage is TRBJ1-1; D unresolved. The CDR3 totals 16 residues. V was clipped by 6 bases and J by 5 bases, with 22 bases between them. The CDR3 protein is CASSLPYSASRTEAFF. CDR3 DNA sequence: TGTGCCAGCAGCCTACCGTATAGCGCTTCGAGGACTGAAGCTTTCTTT.

In this sample, this clonotype turned up many times. The rearrangement joins TRBV5-1 to TRBJ2-3; 11 bases match TRBD2. Unmatched junction bases numbered 1, after V lost 2 bases and J lost 5 bases. Germline values: CDR1 SGHRS, CDR2 YFSETQ. The CDR3 sequence is 14 residues long. The CDR3, as DNA: TGCGCCAGCAGCTTTAGCGGGGGGGAAGATACGCAGTATTTT. This gives the protein CASSFSGGEDTQYF.

About this clonotype: One end of the junction is discordant with germline, which a read error may explain. The chain carries TRBV5-4 and TRBJ2-1; D is undetermined. Germline V gene lookup returns CDR1 SGHNT and CDR2 YYREEE (reference sequence). This CDR3 spans 12 amino acids. The CDR3 region is CASSPSHNEQFF. The CDR3 nucleotides read TGTGCCAGCAGCCCCTCCCACAATGAGCAGTTCTTC.

This clonotype was observed a few times. The chain employs TRBV5-1 and TRBJ1-2, with 9 bases aligning to TRBD1. V was clipped by 0 bases and J by 7 bases; unmatched bases: 7. Germline lookup yields CDR1 SGHRS and CDR2 YFSETQ. CDR3 length: 15 amino acids. For the CDR3, the DNA is TGCGCCAGCAGCTTGGAATCCGTGACAGGGGGTGGCTACACCTTC. It codes for CASSLESVTGGGYTF.

This clonotype was counted between two and nine times. The V gene is TRBV20-1, the J gene TRBJ1-1; D ambiguous. The CDR3 consists of 13 residues. The germline CDR1 and CDR2 sequences are DFQATT and SNEGSKA (reference sequence). V lost 3 bases, J lost 3 bases, and 11 bases lay in between. For the CDR3, the DNA is TGCAGTGCTAGGGAGGACCTCTACACTGAAGCTTTCTTT. Translating gives CSAREDLYTEAFF.

This clonotype appeared a few times. This chain joins TRBV9 and TRBJ1-2; 7 positions agree with TRBD1. The V segment lost 0 bases and the J segment 0 bases; nucleotides outside the gene matches: 8. The CDR3 sequence is 17 residues long. Germline loops: CDR1 SGDLS, CDR2 YYNGEE. CDR3 coding DNA: TGTGCCAGCAGCGTAGCTACAGGGGAGAGAGCTAACTATGGCTACACCTTC. It encodes CASSVATGERANYGYTF.

In this sample, this clonotype turned up a few times. The CDR3 DNA sequence: TGCGCCAGCAGCTTGACCCCAGAACAGGAGACCCAGTACTTC. It specifies CASSLTPEQETQYF. The chain has TRBV5-1 and TRBJ2-5; no clear D gene. V lost 1 base and J lost 5, with 12 bases in between. Germline V lookup: CDR1 SGHRS, CDR2 YFSETQ. CDR3 size: 14 residues.

V usage is TRBV20-1 and J usage is TRBJ1-1; D remains ambiguous. Trimming took 0 bases from V and 5 from J, leaving 10 bases between them. The CDR3 length is 13 residues. Germline V gene data show CDR1 as DFQATT and CDR2 as SNEGSKA (reference sequence). DNA of the CDR3: TGCAGTGCTAGAGATCGAAGGAGTACTGAAGCTTTCTTT. This translates into CSARDRRSTEAFF.

The chain links TRBV7-9 to TRBJ2-2; TRBD1 or TRBD2 may be the D gene (5 bases each). Per the germline V gene, CDR1 is SEHNR and CDR2 is FQNEAQ (reference sequence). The CDR3 length is 13 residues. V was clipped by 8 bases and J by 6 bases, with 13 bases between them. CDR3 coding DNA: TGTGCCAGCGTCCGGGACGTCGCCGGGGAGCTGTTTTTT. The encoded protein is CASVRDVAGELFF.

The rearrangement links TRBV20-1 to TRBJ2-5; D gene unclear. Trimming took off 0 bases at V and 5 bases at J, with 13 bases between the two ends. The CDR3 covers 14 residues. Germline assignment: CDR1 DFQATT and CDR2 SNEGSKA (reference sequence). CDR3: CSARDAPILETQYF. CDR3 DNA sequence: TGCAGTGCTAGAGACGCTCCCATCTTGGAGACCCAGTACTTC.